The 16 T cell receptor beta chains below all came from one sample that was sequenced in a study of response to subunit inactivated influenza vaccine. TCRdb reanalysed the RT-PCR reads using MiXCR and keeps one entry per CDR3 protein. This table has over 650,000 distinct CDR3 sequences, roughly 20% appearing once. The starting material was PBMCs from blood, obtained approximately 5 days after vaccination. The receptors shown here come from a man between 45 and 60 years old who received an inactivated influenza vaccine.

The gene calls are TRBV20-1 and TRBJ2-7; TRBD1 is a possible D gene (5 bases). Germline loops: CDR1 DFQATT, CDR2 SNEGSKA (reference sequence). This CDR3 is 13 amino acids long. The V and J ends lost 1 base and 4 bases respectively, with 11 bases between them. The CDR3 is CSARVRQTYEQYF. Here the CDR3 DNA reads TGCAGTGCTAGAGTGAGACAGACATACGAGCAGTACTTC.

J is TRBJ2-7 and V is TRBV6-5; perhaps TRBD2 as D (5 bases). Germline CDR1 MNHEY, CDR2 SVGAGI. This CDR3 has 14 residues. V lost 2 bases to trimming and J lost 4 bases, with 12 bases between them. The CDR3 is CASSYGERGYEQYF. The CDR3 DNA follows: TGTGCCAGCAGTTACGGGGAGAGAGGGTACGAGCAGTACTTC.

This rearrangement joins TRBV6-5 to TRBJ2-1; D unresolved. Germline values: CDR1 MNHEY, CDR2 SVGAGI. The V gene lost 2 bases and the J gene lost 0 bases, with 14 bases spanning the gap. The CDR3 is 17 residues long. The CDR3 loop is CASSYGVTQSSYNEQFF. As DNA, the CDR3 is TGTGCCAGCAGTTACGGGGTAACTCAATCCTCCTACAATGAGCAGTTCTTC.

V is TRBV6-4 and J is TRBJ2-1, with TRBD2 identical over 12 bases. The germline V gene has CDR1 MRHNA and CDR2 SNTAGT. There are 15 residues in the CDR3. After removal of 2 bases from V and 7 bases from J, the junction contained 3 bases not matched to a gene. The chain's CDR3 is CASSDGGLAGNEQFF. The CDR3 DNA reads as TGTGCCAGCAGTGACGGAGGACTAGCGGGAAATGAGCAGTTCTTC.

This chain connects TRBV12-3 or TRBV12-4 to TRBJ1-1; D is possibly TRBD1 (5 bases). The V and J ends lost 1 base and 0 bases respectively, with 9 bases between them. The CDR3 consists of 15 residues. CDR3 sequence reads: CASSLGRGVNTEAFF. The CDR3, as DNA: TGTGCCAGCAGTTTAGGTAGAGGGGTGAACACTGAAGCTTTCTTT.

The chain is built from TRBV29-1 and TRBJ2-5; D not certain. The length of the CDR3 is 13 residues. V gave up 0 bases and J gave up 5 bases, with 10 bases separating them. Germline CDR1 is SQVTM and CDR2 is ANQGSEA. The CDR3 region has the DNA TGCAGCGTTGAAGATGGCCCTAGGGAGACCCAGTACTTC. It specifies CSVEDGPRETQYF. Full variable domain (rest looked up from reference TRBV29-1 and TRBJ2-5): SAVISQKPSRDICQRGTSLTIQCQVDSQVTMMFWYRQQPGQSLTLIATANQGSEATYESGFVIDKFPISRPNLTFSTLTVSNMSPEDSSIYLCSVEDGPRETQYFGPGTRLLVL.

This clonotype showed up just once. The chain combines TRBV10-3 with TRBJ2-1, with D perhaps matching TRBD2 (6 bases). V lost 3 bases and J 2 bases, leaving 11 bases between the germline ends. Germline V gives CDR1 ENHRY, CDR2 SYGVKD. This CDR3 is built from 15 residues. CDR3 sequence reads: CAISDRDSPYNEQFF. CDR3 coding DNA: TGTGCCATCAGTGACCGGGACTCACCCTACAATGAGCAGTTCTTC.

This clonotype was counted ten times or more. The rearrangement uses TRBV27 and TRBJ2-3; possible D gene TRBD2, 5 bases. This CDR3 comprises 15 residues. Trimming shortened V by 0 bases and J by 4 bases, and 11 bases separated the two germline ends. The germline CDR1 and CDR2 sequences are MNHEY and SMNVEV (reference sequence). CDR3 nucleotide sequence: TGTGCCAGCAGTTTATCGTGGATCGGGGCAGATACGCAGTATTTT. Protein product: CASSLSWIGADTQYF.

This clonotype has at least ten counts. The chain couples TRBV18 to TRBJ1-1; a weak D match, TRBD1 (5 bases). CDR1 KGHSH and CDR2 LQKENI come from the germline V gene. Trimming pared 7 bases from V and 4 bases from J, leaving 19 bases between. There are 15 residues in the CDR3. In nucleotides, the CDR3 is TGTGCCAGCTTTCCGAGTACCGGGACGCTCACTGAAGCTTTCTTT. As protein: CASFPSTGTLTEAFF.

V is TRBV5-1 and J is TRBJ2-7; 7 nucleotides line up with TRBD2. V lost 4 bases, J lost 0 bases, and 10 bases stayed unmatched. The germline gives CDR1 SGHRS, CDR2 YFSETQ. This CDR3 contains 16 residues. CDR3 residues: CASSPVGAGSSYEQYF. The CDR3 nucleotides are TGCGCCAGCAGCCCCGTCGGAGCGGGGTCCTCCTACGAGCAGTACTTC.

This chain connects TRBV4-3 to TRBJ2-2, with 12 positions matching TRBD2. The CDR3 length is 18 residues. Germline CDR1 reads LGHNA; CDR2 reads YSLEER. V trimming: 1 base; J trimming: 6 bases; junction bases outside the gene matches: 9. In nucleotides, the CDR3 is TGCGCCAGCAGCCAAGCTCCGACTAGCGGGAGATCCCCCGGGGAGCTGTTTTTT. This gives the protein CASSQAPTSGRSPGELFF.

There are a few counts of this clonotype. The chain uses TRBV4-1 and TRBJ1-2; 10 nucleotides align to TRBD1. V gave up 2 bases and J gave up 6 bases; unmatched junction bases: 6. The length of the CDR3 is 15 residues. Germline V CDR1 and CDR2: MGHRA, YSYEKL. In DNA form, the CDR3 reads TGCGCCAGCAGCCAACGACAGGGGGCGCTCGATGGCTACACCTTC. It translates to CASSQRQGALDGYTF.

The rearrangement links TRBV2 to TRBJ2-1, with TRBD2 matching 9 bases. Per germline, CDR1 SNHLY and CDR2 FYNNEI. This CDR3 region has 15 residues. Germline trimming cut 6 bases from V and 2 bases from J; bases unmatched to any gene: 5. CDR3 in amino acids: CASRMTSGAYNEQFF. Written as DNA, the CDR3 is TGTGCCAGCAGAATGACTAGCGGAGCCTACAATGAGCAGTTCTTC. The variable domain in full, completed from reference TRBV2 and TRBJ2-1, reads EPEVTQTPSHQVTQMGQEVILRCVPISNHLYFYWYRQILGQKVEFLVSFYNNEISEKSEIFDDQFSVERPDGSNFTLKIRSTKLEDSAMYFCASRMTSGAYNEQFFGPGTRLTVL.

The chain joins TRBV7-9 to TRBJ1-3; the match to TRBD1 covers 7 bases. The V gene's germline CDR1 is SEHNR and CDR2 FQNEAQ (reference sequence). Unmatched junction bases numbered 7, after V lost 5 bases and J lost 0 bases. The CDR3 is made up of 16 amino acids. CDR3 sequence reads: CASSPQGGVSGNTIYF. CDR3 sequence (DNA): TGTGCCAGCAGCCCGCAAGGGGGCGTCTCTGGAAACACCATATATTTT.

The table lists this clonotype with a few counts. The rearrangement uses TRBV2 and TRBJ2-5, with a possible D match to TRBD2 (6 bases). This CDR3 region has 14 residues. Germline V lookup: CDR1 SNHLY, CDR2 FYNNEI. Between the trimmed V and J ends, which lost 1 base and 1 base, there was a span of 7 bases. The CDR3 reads CASSEEGLQETQYF. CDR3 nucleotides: TGTGCCAGCAGTGAAGAGGGACTCCAAGAGACCCAGTACTTC.

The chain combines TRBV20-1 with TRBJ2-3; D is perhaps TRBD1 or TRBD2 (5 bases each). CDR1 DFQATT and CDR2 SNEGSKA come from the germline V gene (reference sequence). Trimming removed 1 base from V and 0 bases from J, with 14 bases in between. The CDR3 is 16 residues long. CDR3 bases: TGCAGTGCTAGAGCCCGGGACCGGCATAGCACAGATACGCAGTATTTT. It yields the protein CSARARDRHSTDTQYF.